These 8 T cell receptor beta chains originate from one sample sequenced in a study of T-cell memory formation after mild COVID-19. TCRdb reprocessed the 5' RACE reads with MiXCR, giving one entry per CDR3 protein. Of approximately 340,000 distinct CDR3 sequences listed, 15% to 20% are singletons. The specimen was PBMCs or a T cell subset sorted from them (not recorded which). The receptors derive from a man in his late teens or twenties who had mild COVID-19 (a few samples of this study predate the infection). Cell type and time point are not known.

V is TRBV5-1 and J is TRBJ2-5; D is possibly TRBD1 (5 bases). CDR1 is SGHRS, CDR2 YFSETQ, per germline. This CDR3 has 14 residues. V gave up 4 bases and J gave up 1 base, with 11 bases separating them. The DNA of the CDR3 is TGCGCCAGCAGCGTCGACAGCGCCCAAGAGACCCAGTACTTC. This sequence encodes CASSVDSAQETQYF.

In this sample, this clonotype turned up a few times. This chain connects TRBV12-5 to TRBJ1-5; 7 bases are a match to TRBD1. CDR1 and CDR2 from the germline V gene are LGHNT and FRNRAP. The CDR3 runs to 16 residues. V lost 0 bases, J lost 5 bases, and 7 bases stayed unmatched. Here the CDR3 DNA reads TGTGCTAGTGGTTTGGTACTAGGACAGGTTCATCAGCCCCAGCATTTT. Its translation is CASGLVLGQVHQPQHF.

This clonotype has only a few counts. The chain is built from TRBV12-3 or TRBV12-4 and TRBJ1-1; 8 bases align to TRBD1. The CDR3 is 13 amino acids. V trimming: 7 bases; J trimming: 4 bases; junction bases outside the gene matches: 5. The CDR3 DNA reads as TGTGCCAGCACTCAACAGGGGGGCACTGAAGCTTTCTTT. Protein sequence: CASTQQGGTEAFF.

This clonotype was observed once. V gene TRBV7-9 combines with J gene TRBJ1-1; D uncertain. The V gene's germline CDR1 is SEHNR and CDR2 FQNEAQ (reference sequence). V lost 3 bases, J lost 5 bases, and 7 bases lay in between. The CDR3 consists of 12 residues. CDR3 bases: TGTGCCAGCAGCTTTCCGGAGACTGAAGCTTTCTTT. Translation gives CASSFPETEAFF. Complete variable domain (other parts from reference TRBV7-9 and TRBJ1-1): DTGVSQNPRHKITKRGQNVTFRCDPISEHNRLYWYRQTLGQGPEFLTYFQNEAQLEKSRLLSDRFSAERPKGSFSTLEIQRTEQGDSAMYLCASSFPETEAFFGQGTRLTVV.

This clonotype was counted a few times. The chain recombines TRBV9 with TRBJ2-3, with 12 bases identical to TRBD2. The V and J ends lost 0 bases and 3 bases, in that order; junction bases with no gene match: 5. CDR3 length equals 17 residues. Germline loops: CDR1 SGDLS, CDR2 YYNGEE. In nucleotides, the CDR3 is TGTGCCAGCAGCGTAGGACTAGCGGGGGCCTCGACAGATACGCAGTATTTT. Its translation: CASSVGLAGASTDTQYF.

The chain combines TRBV20-1 with TRBJ2-5; D possibly corresponds to TRBD1 (6 bases). The CDR3 length is 14 residues. Germline V gene data show CDR1 as DFQATT and CDR2 as SNEGSKA (reference sequence). Trimming left V 3 bases short and J 2 bases short, with 13 bases between. The CDR3 DNA reads TGCAGTGCTAGCTACCTACAGGGACAAGAGACCCAGTACTTC. Amino acid sequence: CSASYLQGQETQYF.

This clonotype came up a few times. The chain carries TRBV5-5 and TRBJ2-7; D is uncertain. V lost 4 bases to trimming and J lost 0 bases, with 11 bases between them. Germline lookup yields CDR1 SGHKS and CDR2 YYEKEE (reference sequence). The CDR3 has 14 amino acids. The CDR3 nucleotides read TGTGCCAGCAGCCCGACTGATTACTCCTACGAGCAGTACTTC. This encodes CASSPTDYSYEQYF.

This clonotype showed up just a few times. The chain is built from TRBV6-5 and TRBJ2-2; TRBD1 or TRBD2 may be the D gene (5 bases each). V dropped 6 bases and J dropped 4 bases, with 18 bases sitting between them. The CDR3 has 16 residues. Germline CDR1 reads MNHEY; CDR2 reads SVGAGI. The CDR3 here is CASRGDLRRGTGELFF. The CDR3 DNA reads TGTGCCAGCAGGGGGGATTTAAGGAGAGGCACCGGGGAGCTGTTTTTT.